The table lists the clone carrying this T cell receptor (beta chain) with many counts. Assay used: immunoSEQ multiplex PCR; TCRdb lists only in-frame clones, some missing. The sample yields 60,000 to 75,000 clones, without any singletons. This sample stems from a study of T cell clonality in common variable immunodeficiency. The receptor was derived from a person between 18 and 69 years old in good health. Sequences were obtained from peripheral blood mononuclear cells.

The sequenced part of the CDR3 DNA is TGTGCCAGCAGTGAAGCGCGAGGGGGCAATGAG. Translating gives CASSEARGGNE. The complete CDR3 sequence is CASSEARGGNEQFF. The rearrangement uses TRBV6-1 and TRBJ2-1; possible D gene TRBD1, 6 bases. From the germline J gene comes the end of the CDR3, since the read stops 3 residues before it. Germline V lookup: CDR1 MNHNS, CDR2 SASEGT. V was trimmed by 0 bases and J by 6 bases, leaving 9 bases between them. The CDR3 totals 14 residues.